Listed here are 22 T cell receptor beta chains from one sample, sequenced in a study of response to subunit inactivated influenza vaccine. TCRdb independently ran MiXCR on the RT-PCR reads; one entry per CDR3 protein. In the table there are roughly 790,000 distinct CDR3 sequences, 21% of which are singletons. This specimen was PBMCs from blood, taken more than 4 days after vaccination. The origin of the receptors is a man aged 50 to 60 who received an inactivated influenza vaccine.

This clonotype was found a few times. The V gene is TRBV12-3 or TRBV12-4, the J gene TRBJ1-2; no reliable D call. The CDR3 is made up of 14 amino acids. The germline V and J ends were trimmed by 5 bases and 8 bases, with 18 bases remaining between them. CDR3 region: CASSPKLWLYGYTF. CDR3 sequence (DNA): TGTGCCAGCAGTCCGAAACTATGGTTATACGGCTACACCTTC.

This clonotype was seen only a few times. A junction boundary mismatches the germline segment, possibly from a read error. This chain connects TRBV5-1 to TRBJ2-7, with no clear D. This CDR3 is built from 14 residues. CDR1 and CDR2 from the germline V gene are SGHRS and YFSETQ. For the CDR3, the DNA is TGCGCCAGCAGCTTGGGGCCTGAAACCTACGGGCAGTACTTC. Amino acids: CASSLGPETYGQYF.

This chain joins TRBV6-6 and TRBJ2-3; D is perhaps TRBD2 (5 bases). V dropped 6 bases and J dropped 5 bases, with 12 bases sitting between them. The CDR3 sequence is 13 residues long. CDR1 MNHNY and CDR2 SVGAGI come from the germline V gene (reference sequence). This chain's CDR3 is CASRASIGDTQYF. The CDR3 region has the DNA TGTGCCAGCAGGGCTAGCATCGGAGATACGCAGTATTTT.

This clonotype has a handful of counts. The CDR3 is CASSLGQELSYEQYF. In DNA, the CDR3 is TGCGCCAGCAGCCTGGGACAGGAACTCTCCTACGAGCAGTACTTC. V is TRBV4-1 and J is TRBJ2-7, with 8 bases matching TRBD1. V lost 4 bases to trimming and J lost 0 bases; unmatched junction nucleotides: 5. Germline V CDR1 and CDR2: MGHRA, YSYEKL. The CDR3 sequence is 15 residues long.

This clonotype showed up just a few times. The rearrangement joins TRBV6-1 to TRBJ2-7; D gene ambiguous. From germline, CDR1 is MNHNS and CDR2 SASEGT. The CDR3 is 12 amino acids. The V end was cut by 0 bases, the J end by 10 bases, with 10 bases between. As DNA, the CDR3 is TGTGCCAGCAGTGAAGCCTGGGCAGTTCAGTACTTC. This sequence encodes CASSEAWAVQYF.

This clonotype was seen a few times. The rearrangement links TRBV5-1 to TRBJ2-1; TRBD1 matches at 7 bases. This CDR3 comprises 15 residues. J was trimmed by 3 bases and V by 0 bases; bases with no gene match: 3. Germline assignment: CDR1 SGHRS and CDR2 YFSETQ. The CDR3 loop is CASSLVGQFYNEQFF. The CDR3 DNA is TGCGCCAGCAGCTTGGTGGGACAGTTCTACAATGAGCAGTTCTTC.

The chain is built from TRBV7-9 and TRBJ2-5, with no clear D. CDR1 and CDR2 from the germline V gene are SEHNR and FQNEAQ (reference sequence). V dropped 5 bases and J dropped 0 bases, with 19 bases sitting between them. The CDR3 consists of 17 residues. The CDR3 region is CASSRYRLYGYQETQYF. The CDR3, as DNA: TGTGCCAGCAGCAGATACCGGCTATACGGGTACCAAGAGACCCAGTACTTC.

This clonotype has a count of ten or more. The V gene is TRBV29-1, the J gene TRBJ2-5; weak D call: TRBD2 (7 bases). With 3 bases removed from V and 2 bases from J, the gap between germline ends came to 10 bases. This CDR3 is 13 amino acids long. CDR1 and CDR2 from the germline V gene are SQVTM and ANQGSEA. The CDR3 here is CSVDRGGQETQYF. Here the CDR3 DNA reads TGCAGCGTTGATAGGGGGGGGCAAGAGACCCAGTACTTC.

The rearrangement uses TRBV28 and TRBJ1-5, with 12 bases matching TRBD1. The germline V gene encodes CDR1 MDHEN and CDR2 SYDVKM. J gave up 0 bases and V 7 bases, and 10 bases lay outside the gene matches. The length of the CDR3 is 18 residues. The CDR3 DNA sequence: TGTGCCAGCACCGGGGGACAGGGGGCCGTTTATAGCAATCAGCCCCAGCATTTT. It specifies CASTGGQGAVYSNQPQHF.

This sequence joins TRBV7-9 and TRBJ2-1, with 10 bases that match TRBD2. CDR3 size: 15 residues. The trim removed 4 bases at V and 8 bases at J, leaving 8 bases unmatched. The germline gives CDR1 SEHNR, CDR2 FQNEAQ (reference sequence). The CDR3 DNA reads TGTGCCAGCAGCTGGACCAGCGGGGGGGCCCATGAGCAGTTCTTC. Translation: CASSWTSGGAHEQFF.

This clonotype was detected a few times. The DNA of the CDR3 is TGTGCCAGCAGTTTATTCCCCTCCGGGAGCTACTACGAGCAGTACTTC. It codes for CASSLFPSGSYYEQYF. V is TRBV27 and J is TRBJ2-7, with D possibly TRBD2 on 6 matching bases. V was clipped by 1 base and J by 3 bases, with 16 bases between them. The CDR3 extends over 16 amino acids. Germline values: CDR1 MNHEY, CDR2 SMNVEV (reference sequence).

A few counts support this clonotype. The CDR3 protein is CASSYRGANNEQFF. CDR3 in DNA: TGTGCCAGCAGTTACAGGGGGGCGAACAATGAGCAGTTCTTC. The J gene is TRBJ2-1, the V gene TRBV6-5, with D perhaps matching TRBD1 or TRBD2 (6 bases each). The CDR3 has 14 residues. V was clipped by 2 bases and J by 5 bases, with 10 bases between them. Germline CDR1 and CDR2: MNHEY and SVGAGI.

The V gene is TRBV5-1, the J gene TRBJ2-3; 14 bases agree with TRBD2. The germline V gene encodes CDR1 SGHRS and CDR2 YFSETQ. V lost 2 bases to trimming and J lost 4 bases; unmatched junction nucleotides: 12. This CDR3 spans 19 amino acids. The chain's CDR3 is CASSFLGLAGGRPADTQYF. CDR3 DNA sequence: TGCGCCAGCAGCTTCCTTGGACTAGCGGGAGGCCGGCCGGCAGATACGCAGTATTTT.

The chain is built from TRBV4-2 and TRBJ1-5, with D uncertain. CDR3 size: 13 residues. Germline lookup yields CDR1 LGHNA and CDR2 YNFKEQ. Between the trimmed V and J ends, which lost 0 bases and 10 bases, there was a span of 10 bases. The CDR3 sequence is CASSQDGLIPQHF. In DNA, the CDR3 is TGTGCCAGCAGCCAAGATGGGTTGATCCCCCAGCATTTT.

This clonotype was counted between two and nine times. This chain uses TRBV12-3 or TRBV12-4 with TRBJ1-2; maybe TRBD1 (5 bases). The V end was cut by 6 bases, the J end by 3 bases, with 14 bases between. The CDR3 covers 14 residues. CDR3 DNA sequence: TGTGCCAGCAGCAGTTGGGGGGTTGACTATGGCTACACCTTC. Protein product: CASSSWGVDYGYTF.

This clonotype was observed a handful of times. A much more abundant neighbour one base away suggests this may be a read error. The chain joins TRBV20-1 to TRBJ2-5; D remains unclear. CDR1 and CDR2 from the germline V gene are DFQATT and SNEGSKA (reference sequence). The CDR3 consists of 10 residues. The germline V and J ends were trimmed by 4 bases and 3 bases, with 3 bases remaining between them. CDR3 region: CSAIEETQYF. The DNA of the CDR3 is TGCAGTGCTATAGAAGAGACCCAGTACTTC.

This clonotype was seen more than once but under ten times. This chain's CDR3 is CASSWTASSNTEAFF. The CDR3 coding sequence is TGCGCCAGCAGCTGGACAGCTTCCTCGAACACTGAAGCTTTCTTT. The rearrangement joins TRBV5-1 to TRBJ1-1; the D gene is possibly TRBD1 (6 bases). Germline CDR1 reads SGHRS; CDR2 reads YFSETQ. The ends were cut back, 3 bases at V and 1 base at J, with 13 bases in the middle. This CDR3 region has 15 residues.

This chain uses TRBV6-1 with TRBJ2-6; 9 bases are shared with TRBD1. V was clipped by 2 bases and J by 2 bases; unmatched bases: 4. This CDR3 has 17 amino acids. Germline V gives CDR1 MNHNS, CDR2 SASEGT. CDR3 in amino acids: CASSETGGPTGANVLTF. CDR3 bases: TGTGCCAGCAGTGAAACAGGGGGCCCAACTGGGGCCAACGTCCTGACTTTC.

The gene calls are TRBV20-1 and TRBJ2-7; TRBD2 agrees at 10 bases. Germline CDR1 is DFQATT and CDR2 is SNEGSKA (reference sequence). J gave up 6 bases and V 5 bases, and 13 bases lay outside the gene matches. The CDR3 spans 15 residues. The CDR3 DNA is TGCAGTGCTTCCCCGCTAGCGGGAGTTGTTCTCGAGCAGTACTTC. Translated: CSASPLAGVVLEQYF.

There are a few counts of this clonotype. The J gene is TRBJ1-2, the V gene TRBV3-1; D is uncertain. Germline V gives CDR1 LGHDT, CDR2 YNNKEL (reference sequence). The CDR3 has 14 residues. V was cut by 6 bases and J by 2 bases, with 13 bases left in between. The CDR3 DNA follows: TGTGCCAGCAGTCTCCCGGCGATAAACTATGGCTACACCTTC. Translating gives CASSLPAINYGYTF.

This rearrangement joins TRBV6-2 or TRBV6-3 to TRBJ2-1; 8 positions match TRBD1. CDR1 is MNHEY, CDR2 SVGEGT, per germline. V lost 2 bases to trimming and J lost 7 bases; unmatched junction nucleotides: 7. The CDR3 loop spans 15 amino acids. DNA of the CDR3: TGTGCCAGCAGTTACGGCAGGGGGCCCTCAAATGAGCAGTTCTTC. It codes for CASSYGRGPSNEQFF.

This clonotype has ten or more counts. This chain links TRBV12-3 or TRBV12-4 with TRBJ1-4, with a tentative D call TRBD1 (6 bases). The V gene lost 3 bases and the J gene lost 4 bases, with 12 bases spanning the gap. The CDR3 runs to 15 residues. This CDR3 is CASSFGGQDNEKLFF. The CDR3 bases are TGTGCCAGCAGTTTCGGGGGGCAGGATAATGAAAAACTGTTTTTT.